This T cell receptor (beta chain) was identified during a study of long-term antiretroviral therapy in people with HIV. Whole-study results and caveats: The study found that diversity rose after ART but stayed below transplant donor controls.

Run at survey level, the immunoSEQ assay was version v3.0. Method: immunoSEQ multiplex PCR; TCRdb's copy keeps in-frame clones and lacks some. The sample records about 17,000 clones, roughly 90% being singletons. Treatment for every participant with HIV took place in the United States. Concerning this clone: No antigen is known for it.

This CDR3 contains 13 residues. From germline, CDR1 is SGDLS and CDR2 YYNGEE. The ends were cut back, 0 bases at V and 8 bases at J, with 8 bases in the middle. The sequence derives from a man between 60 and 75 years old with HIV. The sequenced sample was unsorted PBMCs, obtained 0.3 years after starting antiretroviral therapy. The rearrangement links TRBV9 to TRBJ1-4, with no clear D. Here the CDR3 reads CASSVGVSEKLFF. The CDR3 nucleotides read TGTGCCAGCAGCGTAGGGGTTTCCGAAAAACTGTTTTTT.